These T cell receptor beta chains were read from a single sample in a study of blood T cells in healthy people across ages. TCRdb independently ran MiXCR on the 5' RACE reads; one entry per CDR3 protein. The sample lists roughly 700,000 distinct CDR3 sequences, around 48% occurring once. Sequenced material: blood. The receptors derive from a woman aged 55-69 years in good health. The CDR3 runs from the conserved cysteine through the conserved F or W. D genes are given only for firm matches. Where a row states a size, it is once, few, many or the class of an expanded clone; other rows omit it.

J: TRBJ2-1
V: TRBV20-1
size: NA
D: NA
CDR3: CSATPDQNEQFF
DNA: TGCAGTGCTACCCCCGACCAGAATGAGCAGTTCTTC

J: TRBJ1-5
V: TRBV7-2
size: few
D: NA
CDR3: CASSLEARGRSQPQHF
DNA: TGTGCCAGCAGCTTAGAGGCCAGGGGCAGGAGTCAGCCCCAGCATTTT

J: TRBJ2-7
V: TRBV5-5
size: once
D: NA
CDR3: CASSSDSLIYEQYF
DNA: TGTGCCAGCAGCTCGGACAGTTTAATCTACGAGCAGTACTTC

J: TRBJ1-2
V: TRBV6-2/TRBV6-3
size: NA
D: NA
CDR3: CASSPGGWAPHYGYTF
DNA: TGTGCCAGCAGCCCGGGGGGCTGGGCGCCTCACTATGGCTACACCTTC

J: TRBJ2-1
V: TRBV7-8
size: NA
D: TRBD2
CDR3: CASSLGLGGDEQFF
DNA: TGTGCCAGCAGCTTGGGACTAGGTGGGGATGAGCAGTTCTTC

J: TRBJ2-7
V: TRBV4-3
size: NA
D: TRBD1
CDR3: CASSQAPDRRYEQYF
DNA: TGCGCCAGCAGCCAAGCCCCGGACAGGAGATACGAGCAGTACTTC

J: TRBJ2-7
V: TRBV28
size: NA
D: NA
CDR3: CASSFLERQVGTYEQYF
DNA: TGTGCCAGCAGTTTCTTGGAGAGACAGGTCGGTACCTACGAGCAGTACTTC

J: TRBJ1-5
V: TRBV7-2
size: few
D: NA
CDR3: CASSLGQALGPQHF
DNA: TGTGCCAGCAGCTTAGGACAGGCCCTTGGGCCCCAGCATTTT

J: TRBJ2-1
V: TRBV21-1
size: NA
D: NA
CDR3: CASTKSHNEQFF
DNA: TGTGCCAGCACCAAAAGCCACAATGAGCAGTTCTTC

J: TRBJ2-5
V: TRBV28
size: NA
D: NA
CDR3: CASSLKAGQETQYF
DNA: TGTGCCAGCAGTTTAAAGGCAGGGCAAGAGACCCAGTACTTC

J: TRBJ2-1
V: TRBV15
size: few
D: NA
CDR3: CATSSDKGGSRYNEQFF
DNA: TGTGCCACCAGCAGTGACAAGGGAGGATCGCGTTACAATGAGCAGTTCTTC